The text below deals with one T cell receptor beta chain. PCR primers comprised 60 Vbeta and 13 Jbeta primers. Using immunoSEQ multiplex PCR, the repertoire was profiled, and TCRdb retains in-frame clones only, with some absent. The data contain 160,000 or so clones, 80% to 90% of them singletons. The data derive from a study of cytomegalovirus exposure and HLA in healthy donors. Study-level information: Early released data had about 85 million unique TCRs, all coming from HLA-typed donors. The study placed approximately 81% of its approximately 360 genotyped donors in the Caucasian-associated ancestry cluster.

Germline V CDR1 and CDR2: SNHLY, FYNNEI. V lost 6 bases and J 7 bases, leaving 19 bases between the germline ends. The CDR3 has 16 residues. The sample was PBMCs. This chain uses TRBV2 with TRBJ1-6, with TRBD1 as a possible D gene (6 bases). This TCR derives from a young woman in good health and CMV-seronegative. The CDR3: CASRYPTGYVNSPLHF. The CDR3 region has the DNA TGTGCCAGCAGGTACCCAACAGGGTACGTGAATTCACCCCTCCACTTT.